A single sample is the source of the 32 T cell receptor beta chains below, sequenced in a study of CD8 T cells in Susac syndrome. An amount of RNA that ranged from about 0.45 to 1 ug was reverse transcribed with random hexamers. TCRdb reprocessed the immunoSEQ multiplex PCR reads with MiXCR, giving one entry per CDR3 protein. The sample includes about 71,000 distinct CDR3 sequences, 96% seen only once; the top ten take 0.1% to 0.12%. Sequences were obtained from CD4+ T cells from PBMCs. The receptors derive from a human donor with multiple sclerosis.

CDR3 sequence (DNA): TGTGCCAGCAGCAGGGGACTAGCGGCGAACACAGATACGCAGTATTTT. The encoded protein is CASSRGLAANTDTQYF. The chain employs TRBV7-9 and TRBJ2-3; 11 bases agree with TRBD2. The CDR3 covers 16 residues. CDR1 is SEHNR, CDR2 FQNEAQ, per germline (reference sequence). Trimming at V came to 5 bases and at J to 2 bases, leaving 6 bases not matched to a gene.

J is TRBJ2-7 and V is TRBV30; TRBD2 matches at 13 bases. CDR3 length equals 15 residues. CDR1 and CDR2 (germline): GTSNPN, SVGIG (reference sequence). V shed 4 bases, J shed 1 base, and the junction held 4 bases outside the gene matches. CDR3 in amino acids: CAWTTGLAGSYEQYF. The CDR3 DNA reads TGTGCCTGGACAACGGGACTAGCGGGATCCTACGAGCAGTACTTC.

The genes are TRBV28 and TRBJ2-7; TRBD1 aligns across 9 bases. CDR1 and CDR2 from the germline V gene are MDHEN and SYDVKM. This CDR3 contains 15 residues. J was trimmed by 5 bases and V by 7 bases; bases with no gene match: 12. The CDR3 DNA sequence: TGTGCCAGCAAGACCCTGGCACAGGGGGCCCACGAGCAGTACTTC. This codes for CASKTLAQGAHEQYF.

The rearrangement links TRBV11-2 to TRBJ1-4; TRBD1 agrees at 7 bases. Germline V CDR1 and CDR2: SGHAT, FQNNGV. J gave up 7 bases and V 4 bases, and 6 bases lay outside the gene matches. CDR3 length equals 14 residues. In nucleotides, the CDR3 is TGTGCCAGCAGCTGGGGCAGGGGGAGTGAAAAACTGTTTTTT. Its protein is CASSWGRGSEKLFF.

J is TRBJ1-4 and V is TRBV11-2; TRBD1 aligns across 8 bases. The length of the CDR3 is 14 residues. With V trimmed by 6 bases and J by 8 bases, 8 bases remained unmatched. Germline V CDR1 and CDR2: SGHAT, FQNNGV. CDR3 residues: CASSYDRGYEKLFF. For the CDR3, the DNA is TGTGCCAGCAGTTACGACAGGGGATACGAAAAACTGTTTTTT.

This rearrangement joins TRBV12-3 or TRBV12-4 to TRBJ2-7, with 7 bases lining up with TRBD1. This CDR3 spans 13 amino acids. The ends lost 7 bases at V and 4 bases at J; junction bases unmatched: 7. The DNA of the CDR3 is TGTGCCAGCACCACGAGACAGGGTTACGAGCAGTACTTC. This sequence encodes CASTTRQGYEQYF.

The V gene is TRBV12-3 or TRBV12-4, the J gene TRBJ2-3; D tentatively reads TRBD1 or TRBD2 (6 bases each). V lost 3 bases and J 6 bases, leaving 16 bases between the germline ends. There are 15 residues in the CDR3. CDR3 DNA: TGTGCCAGCAGTTTTCAAGCAGGGGCGGGGGATACGCAGTATTTT. Its translation: CASSFQAGAGDTQYF.

The chain employs TRBV7-2 and TRBJ2-1; D tentatively reads TRBD1 or TRBD2 (5 bases each). V lost 5 bases to trimming and J lost 9 bases, with 20 bases between them. This CDR3 is built from 15 residues. Germline assignment: CDR1 SGHTA and CDR2 FQGNSA. DNA for the CDR3: TGTGCCAGCAGCACCCCGGGACGGGTGATGGGTGAGCAGTTCTTC. It yields the protein CASSTPGRVMGEQFF. The full variable domain, with the rest looked up from reference TRBV7-2 and TRBJ2-1, is GAGVSQSPSNKVTEKGKDVELRCDPISGHTALYWYRQSLGQGLEFLIYFQGNSAPDKSGLPSDRFSAERTGGSVSTLTIQRTQQEDSAVYLCASSTPGRVMGEQFFGPGTRLTVL.

The gene calls are TRBV5-1 and TRBJ2-2; D gene uncertain. CDR3 length equals 15 residues. From germline, CDR1 is SGHRS and CDR2 YFSETQ. Trimming cost V 4 bases and J 0 bases, with 10 bases left between them. The CDR3 region has the DNA TGCGCCAGCAGCCCCGACTGGACGAACACCGGGGAGCTGTTTTTT. It encodes CASSPDWTNTGELFF.

V is TRBV4-1 and J is TRBJ1-1; no firm D call. The CDR3 extends over 16 amino acids. Germline V gives CDR1 MGHRA, CDR2 YSYEKL. V lost 6 bases to trimming and J lost 1 base, with 18 bases between them. CDR3 region: CASRPARGLPNTEAFF. Here the CDR3 DNA reads TGCGCCAGCAGACCTGCACGGGGATTGCCGAACACTGAAGCTTTCTTT.

This clonotype has only a few counts. This chain uses TRBV29-1 with TRBJ2-7; 8 positions match TRBD1. The ends lost 4 bases at V and 7 bases at J; junction bases unmatched: 18. The CDR3 extends over 16 amino acids. Germline V CDR1 and CDR2: SQVTM, ANQGSEA. CDR3 bases: TGCAGCGTTGTTGGTTGGGGGCAGGGGGCGACGGATGAGCAGTACTTC. Translated, it gives CSVVGWGQGATDEQYF.

The J gene is TRBJ2-7, the V gene TRBV11-1, with unresolved D. Trimming removed 5 bases at V and 4 bases at J, with 9 bases between. Germline V gene sequence: CDR1 SGHAT, CDR2 FQDESV (reference sequence). The CDR3 sequence is 12 residues long. The CDR3 is CASSLTTYEQYF. DNA for the CDR3: TGTGCCAGCAGCCTAACAACGTACGAGCAGTACTTC.

V is TRBV29-1 and J is TRBJ1-4; 7 bases agree with TRBD1. The CDR3 is 13 residues long. The V and J ends lost 6 bases and 7 bases, in that order; junction bases with no gene match: 8. The germline V gene has CDR1 SQVTM and CDR2 ANQGSEA. For the CDR3, the DNA is TGCAGCGTGGGAGTAGGGGGCCCTGAAAAACTGTTTTTT. This sequence encodes CSVGVGGPEKLFF.

The genes are TRBV14 and TRBJ2-7; D is possibly TRBD2 (6 bases). The CDR3 length is 15 residues. Germline V gives CDR1 SGHDN, CDR2 FVKESK. Between the trimmed V and J ends, which lost 0 bases and 6 bases, there was a span of 15 bases. Here the CDR3 DNA reads TGTGCCAGCAGCCAAGACGCGGGGAATCCCTTCGAGCAGTACTTC. This codes for CASSQDAGNPFEQYF.

The chain recombines TRBV10-3 with TRBJ2-3; no clear D gene. V lost 2 bases and J lost 3, with 6 bases in between. CDR1 is ENHRY, CDR2 SYGVKD, per germline. This CDR3 has 13 residues. Written as DNA, the CDR3 is TGTGCCATCAGTGAGCCTCGGACAGATACGCAGTATTTT. This sequence encodes CAISEPRTDTQYF.

The chain has TRBV12-3 or TRBV12-4 and TRBJ2-1; 9 nucleotides agree with TRBD2. This CDR3 is 15 amino acids long. The J segment lost 4 bases and the V segment lost 4 bases, leaving 5 bases of the junction unmatched. In nucleotides, the CDR3 is TGTGCCAGCAGTTCAGCGGGGGGACCTTACAATGAGCAGTTCTTC. Protein: CASSSAGGPYNEQFF.

The CDR3 nucleotides read TGCAGTGCCCCGGGAACAGGGCGTGAAAAACTGTTTTTT. It specifies CSAPGTGREKLFF. The V call is TRBV20-1, the J call TRBJ1-4, with D perhaps matching TRBD1 (6 bases). Germline-derived CDR1 and CDR2 are DFQATT and SNEGSKA (reference sequence). V was clipped by 6 bases and J by 7 bases, with 15 bases between them. The CDR3 extends over 13 amino acids.

CDR3 amino acids: CASSQFFQNTEAFF. For the CDR3, the DNA is TGTGCCAGCAGCCAATTTTTCCAGAACACTGAAGCTTTCTTT. This chain connects TRBV14 to TRBJ1-1; no reliable D call. The length of the CDR3 is 14 residues. The germline V gene encodes CDR1 SGHDN and CDR2 FVKESK. V lost 2 bases, J lost 1 base, and 8 bases lay in between.

The V call is TRBV30, the J call TRBJ1-5, with no clear D. CDR1 and CDR2 (germline): GTSNPN, SVGIG (reference sequence). Between the trimmed V and J ends, which lost 7 bases and 0 bases, there was a span of 10 bases. The CDR3 contains 13 residues. The CDR3 loop is CAYTENSNQPQHF. The CDR3 DNA reads TGTGCCTATACAGAAAATAGCAATCAGCCCCAGCATTTT.

The chain couples TRBV29-1 to TRBJ2-3; no firm D call. The germline V gene encodes CDR1 SQVTM and CDR2 ANQGSEA. This CDR3 contains 14 residues. V lost 8 bases to trimming and J lost 2 bases, with 17 bases between them. CDR3 DNA: TGCAGCTCCCTCCGGGCCGCCTCCACAGATACGCAGTATTTT. This sequence encodes CSSLRAASTDTQYF.

CDR3 sequence reads: CASSPARTAIYGYTF. In DNA, the CDR3 is TGTGCCAGCAGCCCGGCGCGGACAGCCATCTATGGCTACACCTTC. The chain joins TRBV5-4 to TRBJ1-2, with D possibly TRBD1 on 6 matching bases. CDR1 and CDR2 from the germline V gene are SGHNT and YYREEE (reference sequence). V was clipped by 4 bases and J by 4 bases, with 17 bases between them. The CDR3 spans 15 residues.

The rearrangement links TRBV6-6 to TRBJ2-5, with a possible D match to TRBD2 (5 bases). CDR1 is MNHNY, CDR2 SVGAGI, per germline (reference sequence). V was clipped by 8 bases and J by 4 bases, with 17 bases between them. The CDR3 is 14 amino acids. DNA for the CDR3: TGTGCCAGCGGTTCGAGGGCGAATCGAGAGACCCAGTACTTC. Its translation is CASGSRANRETQYF.

A note on this clonotype: Likely a read error: the CDR3 ends without its conserved phenylalanine or tryptophan. V is TRBV11-2 and J is TRBJ2-7, with no clear D. CDR1 and CDR2 (germline): SGHAT, FQNNGV. V was pared by 0 bases and J by 0 bases, with 9 bases between. The CDR3 has 15 residues. Here the CDR3 DNA reads TGTGCCAGCAGCTTAGAGCGGCAGGCCTCCTACGAGCAGTACCTC. Translated: CASSLERQASYEQYL.

The V call is TRBV10-3, the J call TRBJ1-2; maybe TRBD1 (5 bases). Germline-derived CDR1 and CDR2 are ENHRY and SYGVKD. CDR3 length: 15 amino acids. V was clipped by 6 bases and J by 0 bases, with 14 bases between them. CDR3 residues: CAISGASLANYGYTF. The CDR3 DNA sequence: TGTGCCATCAGCGGGGCCAGCCTAGCTAACTATGGCTACACCTTC.

The chain is built from TRBV20-1 and TRBJ2-5, with D perhaps matching TRBD1 or TRBD2 (5 bases each). V gave up 0 bases and J gave up 2 bases, with 10 bases separating them. CDR3 length equals 14 residues. CDR1 and CDR2 from the germline V gene are DFQATT and SNEGSKA (reference sequence). CDR3 in DNA: TGCAGTGCTAGAGATGGGGGTTGGCAAGAGACCCAGTACTTC. Translated: CSARDGGWQETQYF.

The CDR3 loop reads CASSPTGGGTDTQYF. CDR3 in DNA: TGTGCCAGCAGCCCTACAGGGGGCGGGACAGATACGCAGTATTTT. The rearrangement joins TRBV5-4 to TRBJ2-3, with 9 bases that match TRBD1. Trimming cost V 4 bases and J 3 bases; bases outside gene matches: 6. CDR1 and CDR2 from the germline V gene are SGHNT and YYREEE (reference sequence). CDR3 length: 15 residues.

The genes are TRBV5-6 and TRBJ2-5; no firm D call. Germline CDR1 and CDR2: SGHDT and YYEEEE. The CDR3 is made up of 15 amino acids. Deletions cut 3 bases from V and 2 bases from J, with 14 bases between. CDR3 sequence (DNA): TGTGCCAGCAGCTACATTCCGGTACCACAAGAGACCCAGTACTTC. It specifies CASSYIPVPQETQYF.

The genes are TRBV5-4 and TRBJ1-1; 9 nucleotides agree with TRBD1. V lost 7 bases, J lost 4 bases, and 5 bases stayed unmatched. Per germline, CDR1 SGHNT and CDR2 YYREEE (reference sequence). The CDR3 is 13 residues long. The CDR3 DNA reads as TGTGCCAGCCAGGTGACAGGGGGCACTGAAGCTTTCTTT. It encodes CASQVTGGTEAFF.

The V and J genes are TRBV3-1 and TRBJ2-7; TRBD1 might be the D (6 bases). Trimming pared 1 base from V and 3 bases from J, leaving 13 bases between. Germline assignment: CDR1 LGHDT and CDR2 YNNKEL (reference sequence). CDR3 size: 15 residues. As DNA, the CDR3 is TGTGCCAGCAGCCAAGGACGGTCAGGGGTCTACGAGCAGTACTTC. Translated, it gives CASSQGRSGVYEQYF.

This clonotype showed up just once. The rearrangement uses TRBV20-1 and TRBJ2-3; D not certain. The CDR3 is 12 amino acids. CDR1 and CDR2 from the germline V gene are DFQATT and SNEGSKA (reference sequence). The V end lost 6 bases, the J end lost 0 bases, and 7 bases lay between the germline ends. The CDR3 bases are TGCAGTGCGAGGAGTAGCACAGATACGCAGTATTTT. It yields the protein CSARSSTDTQYF.

The rearrangement links TRBV5-1 to TRBJ1-1, with 7 positions matching TRBD1. The CDR3 has 14 residues. The J segment lost 3 bases and the V segment lost 3 bases, leaving 5 bases of the junction unmatched. CDR1 and CDR2 from the germline V gene are SGHRS and YFSETQ. The CDR3, as DNA: TGCGCCAGCAGCTCGGGACAGCGGGACACTGAAGCTTTCTTT. This gives the protein CASSSGQRDTEAFF.

J is TRBJ1-2 and V is TRBV7-3; TRBD1 aligns across 7 bases. The V and J ends lost 4 bases and 7 bases, in that order; junction bases with no gene match: 6. Germline CDR1 SGHTA, CDR2 FQGTGA. This CDR3 contains 13 residues. CDR3 DNA sequence: TGTGCCAGCAGCTCAGACAGGGCGTCTGGCTACACCTTC. Translated, it gives CASSSDRASGYTF. The whole variable domain, remainder taken from reference TRBV7-3 and TRBJ1-2, is GAGVSQTPSNKVTEKGKYVELRCDPISGHTALYWYRQSLGQGPEFLIYFQGTGAADDSGLPNDRFFAVRPEGSVSTLKIQRTERGDSAVYLCASSSDRASGYTFGSGTRLTVV.